The 5 T cell receptor beta chains below all came from one sample that was sequenced in a study of human thymus T cells. Libraries were prepared by immunoSEQ multiplex PCR; TCRdb keeps only in-frame clonotypes and omits some of them. The sample yields about 78,000 clones, approximately 97% seen once. Corrective cardiac surgery supplied the resected thymus tissue. The sequenced material came from thymus tissue. The receptors were gathered from a boy in the first two years of life with a congenital heart defect but otherwise immunologically healthy.

The chain links TRBV18 to TRBJ1-4, with TRBD1 matching over 7 bases. Germline V gene data show CDR1 as KGHSH and CDR2 as LQKENI. Germline trimming cut 6 bases from V and 0 bases from J; bases unmatched to any gene: 10. This CDR3 has 17 residues. CDR3 protein: CASSNRGGVATNEKLFF. As DNA, the CDR3 is TGTGCCAGCTCTAACAGGGGTGGCGTTGCAACTAATGAAAAACTGTTTTTT. The full variable domain, its missing parts supplied by reference TRBV18 and TRBJ1-4, is NAGVMQNPRHLVRRRGQEARLRCSPMKGHSHVYWYRQLPEEGLKFMVYLQKENIIDESGMPKERFSAEFPKEGPSILRIQQVVRGDSAAYFCASSNRGGVATNEKLFFGSGTQLSVL.

The V and J genes are TRBV5-6 and TRBJ1-1; 8 bases are shared with TRBD1. Germline V gives CDR1 SGHDT, CDR2 YYEEEE. After removal of 0 bases from V and 5 bases from J, the junction contained 3 bases not matched to a gene. CDR3 length equals 14 residues. The CDR3 bases are TGTGCCAGCAGCTTGGGACAGGGGAGGACTGAAGCTTTCTTT. This gives the protein CASSLGQGRTEAFF.

This clone appeared a single time. The chain has TRBV28 and TRBJ2-4, with a possible D match to TRBD2 (6 bases). The CDR3 contains 15 residues. The V gene's germline CDR1 is MDHEN and CDR2 SYDVKM. With 4 bases removed from V and 3 bases from J, the gap between germline ends came to 13 bases. CDR3 coding DNA: TGTGCCAGCAGTTCCGCGGGGCTTGGCAAAAACATTCAGTACTTC. It codes for CASSSAGLGKNIQYF.

This clone was seen more than once but under ten times. This chain uses TRBV7-9 with TRBJ1-2; 8 bases agree with TRBD1. The ends lost 8 bases at V and 5 bases at J; junction bases unmatched: 16. Germline V CDR1 and CDR2: SEHNR, FQNEAQ (reference sequence). This CDR3 is built from 16 residues. CDR3 in amino acids: CASLPVADRVGYGYTF. DNA for the CDR3: TGTGCCAGCCTCCCAGTTGCGGACAGGGTTGGTTATGGCTACACCTTC.

V is TRBV6-5 and J is TRBJ1-5; D is unresolved. Germline loops: CDR1 MNHEY, CDR2 SVGAGI. The V and J ends lost 0 bases and 1 base respectively, with 7 bases between them. This CDR3 comprises 15 residues. The CDR3 DNA reads TGTGCCAGCAGTTACTCGGCCGGGAGCAATCAGCCCCAGCATTTT. It specifies CASSYSAGSNQPQHF.